A selection of T cell receptor beta chains follows, all from one sample in a study of post-analysis software for immune sequencing data. Each CDR3 protein is one row after TCRdb ran MiXCR on the PCR reads. Among fewer than 700,000 distinct CDR3 sequences listed, roughly two fifths were seen once. The sample was blood. The source of these receptors is a girl aged 5-17 years with multiple sclerosis. CDR3s include the opening cysteine and the closing phenylalanine or tryptophan. D genes are given only for firm matches. Size is omitted from some rows. Given values are once, few, many or a class for expanded clones.

j_gene	abundance	v_gene	len	d_gene	CDR3nt	CDR3aa
TRBJ2-7	.	TRBV20-1	12	.	TGCAGTGCTAGGATCAAATCCTACGAGCAGTACTTC	CSARIKSYEQYF
TRBJ2-7	.	TRBV20-1	12	.	TGCAGTGCTGGACGCGGGTCCTACGAGCAGTACTTC	CSAGRGSYEQYF
TRBJ2-7	once	TRBV20-1	15	.	TGCAGTGCCCAGAAAACCATGTCCGGTTCCTACGAGCAGTACTTC	CSAQKTMSGSYEQYF
TRBJ2-1	.	TRBV5-1	15	TRBD2	TGCGCCAGCAGCTTGGGCGGGGGAGGCCACAATGAGCAGTTCTTC	CASSLGGGGHNEQFF
TRBJ2-1	few	TRBV12-3/TRBV12-4	15	TRBD1	TGTGCCAGCAGAACAGACAGGGTGTTCGACAATGAGCAGTTCTTC	CASRTDRVFDNEQFF
TRBJ2-5	.	TRBV20-1	13	.	TGCAGTGCTAGAGATCTTGGCAGAGAGACCCAGTACTTC	CSARDLGRETQYF
TRBJ2-1	few	TRBV4-2	17	.	TGTGCCAGCAGCCACCCTTCAGGAGGCAGCTCCTACAATGAGCAGTTCTTC	CASSHPSGGSSYNEQFF
TRBJ2-4	.	TRBV28	17	.	TGTGCCAGCTCTTCCTTTTGGGACAACCTAGCCAAAAACATTCAGTACTTC	CASSSFWDNLAKNIQYF
TRBJ1-1	.	TRBV2	17	.	TGTGCCAGCACCGGGAGGGTCCCCCTGAGTGGGAACACTGAAGCTTTCTTT	CASTGRVPLSGNTEAFF
TRBJ2-7	.	TRBV20-1	14	TRBD1	TGCAGTGCTAGTGAAGACAGGGCCCTCGACGAGCAGTACTTC	CSASEDRALDEQYF
TRBJ2-7	few	TRBV2	12	.	TGTGCCAGCGTTATTCATCCCTACGAGCAGTACTTC	CASVIHPYEQYF
TRBJ2-7	.	TRBV7-6	13	.	TGTGCCAGCAGCTTATCCCAGGGATACGAGCAGGACTTC	CASSLSQGYEQDF
TRBJ1-2	.	TRBV4-1	13	.	TGCGCCAGCAGCTCCTCCGAGGGCTATGGCTACACCTTC	CASSSSEGYGYTF
TRBJ1-2	.	TRBV6-5	12	.	TGTGCCAGCACAAGCCGGGAATATGGCTACACCTTC	CASTSREYGYTF
TRBJ1-2	few	TRBV21-1	17	.	TGTGCCAGCAGCAAAGCGGGCCGACAGGGAGAGGACTATGGCTACACCTTC	CASSKAGRQGEDYGYTF
TRBJ1-1	.	TRBV29-1	13	TRBD1	TGCAGCGTTACAATCGGGACAGGGACTGAAGCTTTCTTT	CSVTIGTGTEAFF
TRBJ2-6	once	TRBV29-1	16	.	TGCAACGTTGAGTCACAGGGTCTGTCTGGGGCCAACGTCCTGACTTTC	CNVESQGLSGANVLTF
TRBJ1-4	.	TRBV5-1	17	TRBD1	TGCGCCAGCAGCGGCCAGGGACAGACCGCAACTAATGAAAAACTGTTTTTT	CASSGQGQTATNEKLFF
TRBJ2-3	.	TRBV29-1	14	.	TGCAGCGTTGAGCGCGCCGCGGGCACAGATACGCAGTATTTT	CSVERAAGTDTQYF
TRBJ2-1	.	TRBV2	13	TRBD2	TGTGCCAGCAGTCCGCGGGAGGAAAAAGAGCAGTTCTTC	CASSPREEKEQFF
TRBJ1-5	.	TRBV4-1	15	.	TGCGCCAGCAGCCCCGGTCTGGGCACTGCGGAGCCCCAGCATTTT	CASSPGLGTAEPQHF
TRBJ2-5	few	TRBV6-5	15	.	TGTGCCAGCAGTTACTTGATGACGGAGCAAGAGACCCAGTACTTC	CASSYLMTEQETQYF
TRBJ2-3	.	TRBV15	18	TRBD2	TGTGCCACCAGCAGAGTAACGAGCGGGGGGGGACAAACAGATACGCAGTATTTT	CATSRVTSGGGQTDTQYF
TRBJ2-3	.	TRBV28	17	.	TGTGCCAGCAGTCCCCAAATCGGCGGAGCCAGCACAGATACGCAGTATTTT	CASSPQIGGASTDTQYF
TRBJ2-7	few	TRBV7-2	14	.	TGTGCCAGCAGACCATCCGGGCCCCGGCAAGAGCAGTACTTC	CASRPSGPRQEQYF
TRBJ1-5	.	TRBV2	16	.	TGTGCCAGCAGTGAGGGAGTGAAGGAGACCAATCAGCCCCAGCATTTT	CASSEGVKETNQPQHF
TRBJ2-5	few	TRBV12-3/TRBV12-4	14	TRBD2	TGTGCCAGCAGCTTAAGCGGGAGCGGAGAGACCCAGTACTTC	CASSLSGSGETQYF
TRBJ2-7	few	TRBV5-6	14	.	TGTGCCAGCAGCGTGGCGGGACACCCCTACGAGCAGTACTTC	CASSVAGHPYEQYF
TRBJ2-7	few	TRBV6-6	14	.	TGTGCCAGCAGCCCCGACAGTACCCTCTACGAGCAGTACTTC	CASSPDSTLYEQYF
TRBJ2-1	.	TRBV5-1	10	.	TGCGCCAGCCGCGCCATAACGGGGTTCTTC	CASRAITGFF